This TCR beta chain was observed in a study of shared clonotypes between healthy human individuals. Study-wide findings and caveats: It was the non-shared clonotypes that had lower generation probabilities than clonotypes shared by all four donors. An effect of sequencing depth on clonotype sharing among donors was expected. Blood was the sole source, and tissue repertoires probably differ.

The table lists this clone with a few counts. Its antigen is unidentified. The input for sorted-subset replicate PCRs was around 0.2 ug DNA, 25,000 to 30,000 T cell genomes. Method: immunoSEQ multiplex PCR; TCRdb's copy keeps in-frame clones and lacks some. The sample has fewer than 150,000 clones, about 63% seen once; the top ten hold 20% to 25%. V lost 1 base to trimming and J lost 8 bases, with 0 bases between them. Germline V gene sequence: CDR1 SEHNR, CDR2 FQNEAQ (reference sequence). This CDR3 region has 10 residues. The sample comprised memory CD8+ T cells sorted from blood. The subset was: CD45RO+ cells pooled with CCR7-negative TemRA cells. This rearrangement joins TRBV7-9 to TRBJ2-1; D gene unclear. The source is a woman in her 30s in good health. CDR3 region: CASSLDEQFF. Written as DNA, the CDR3 is TGTGCCAGCAGCTTAGATGAGCAGTTCTTC.